What follows are 19 T cell receptor beta chains derived from one specimen sequenced in a study of Ad26.COV2.S vaccination and SARS-CoV-2 variants. Sequencing was performed with immunoSEQ multiplex PCR; in TCRdb, only in-frame clones are kept and a portion is missing. There are more than 300,000 clones in the sample; around 85% occur only once, and 2% to 2.5% lies in the top ten. Treatment meaning: about 20 received Ad26.COV2.S at low or high dose, single or two shots; about 5 received placebo; per-sample allocation not given. Collection of the samples took place on day 63 after the first injection of vaccine or placebo. The sequenced sample was peripheral blood, obtained in a trial of Ad26.COV2.S vaccine versus placebo. The receptors derive from a person between 18 and 65 years old who received the Ad26.COV2.S COVID-19 vaccine or a placebo.

CDR3 nucleotide sequence: TGTGCCAGCAGGAGGGACATCGGGGGCTACACCTTC. This gives the protein CASRRDIGGYTF. V usage is TRBV6-5 and J usage is TRBJ1-2; TRBD1 is a possible D gene (6 bases). V lost 6 bases to trimming and J lost 8 bases, with 13 bases between them. Germline-derived CDR1 and CDR2 are MNHEY and SVGAGI. CDR3 length: 12 residues.

This clone was found many times. This sequence joins TRBV4-1 and TRBJ1-6; no firm D call. Trimming shortened V by 0 bases and J by 0 bases, and 15 bases separated the two germline ends. The CDR3 length is 19 residues. Germline CDR1 MGHRA, CDR2 YSYEKL. CDR3 sequence: CASSQDSSGLSSYNSPLHF. In nucleotides, the CDR3 is TGCGCCAGCAGCCAAGACTCATCGGGCCTCAGCTCCTATAATTCACCCCTCCACTTT.

This clone was observed a handful of times. The chain links TRBV7-2 to TRBJ1-2; the match to TRBD1 covers 8 bases. This CDR3 has 13 amino acids. J gave up 4 bases and V 4 bases, and 2 bases lay outside the gene matches. Germline CDR1 SGHTA, CDR2 FQGNSA. CDR3 sequence reads: CASSSGQGYGYTF. In DNA, the CDR3 is TGTGCCAGCAGCTCCGGACAGGGCTATGGCTACACCTTC.

Only one count was recorded for this clone. The gene calls are TRBV6-6 and TRBJ2-4, with TRBD2 matching 8 bases. The germline V gene has CDR1 MNHNY and CDR2 SVGAGI (reference sequence). The CDR3 consists of 15 residues. V was pared by 2 bases and J by 3 bases, with 3 bases of the junction left unmatched. The CDR3 loop reads CASSYPGGGKNIQYF. The CDR3, as DNA: TGTGCCAGCAGTTACCCCGGGGGGGGCAAAAACATTCAGTACTTC.

This chain links TRBV6-5 with TRBJ2-3; the D is unclear. The V and J ends lost 2 bases and 4 bases respectively, with 1 base between them. Germline CDR1 and CDR2: MNHEY and SVGAGI. The CDR3 extends over 11 amino acids. This chain's CDR3 is CASSYPDTQYF. The DNA of the CDR3 is TGTGCCAGCAGTTACCCAGATACGCAGTATTTT.

This chain links TRBV3-1 (or the pseudogene TRBV3-2) with TRBJ2-5, with 8 bases matching TRBD1. The CDR3 spans 15 residues. Trimming took 4 bases from V and 2 from J; bases not matched to a gene: 6. CDR1 LGHDT and CDR2 YNNKEL come from the germline V gene (reference sequence). CDR3 bases: TGTGCCAGCAGCCGGACAGGGCCGACACAAGAGACCCAGTACTTC. This sequence encodes CASSRTGPTQETQYF.

The gene calls are TRBV28 and TRBJ1-6; D is uncertain. V was clipped by 5 bases and J by 4 bases, with 9 bases between them. The CDR3 spans 14 residues. The germline V gene has CDR1 MDHEN and CDR2 SYDVKM. The CDR3 DNA reads TGTGCCAGCAGTCCCGACACTTATAATTCACCCCTCCACTTT. It is translated as CASSPDTYNSPLHF.

This clone was found once. This sequence joins TRBV19 and TRBJ1-2; tentatively, D is TRBD1 (5 bases). Germline CDR1 is LNHDA and CDR2 is SQIVND (reference sequence). The length of the CDR3 is 15 residues. V lost 7 bases and J 3 bases, leaving 18 bases between the germline ends. CDR3 protein: CASNSGGRRDYGYTF. The CDR3 bases are TGTGCCAGTAATTCCGGGGGACGGCGGGACTATGGCTACACCTTC. Filled out from reference TRBV19 and TRBJ1-2, the complete variable domain reads DGGITQSPKYLFRKEGQNVTLSCEQNLNHDAMYWYRQDPGQGLRLIYYSQIVNDFQKGDIAEGYSVSREKKESFPLTVTSAQKNPTAFYLCASNSGGRRDYGYTFGSGTRLTVV.

The genes are TRBV19 and TRBJ1-2; 10 bases map to TRBD1. Germline V lookup: CDR1 LNHDA, CDR2 SQIVND (reference sequence). The CDR3 is 18 residues long. V was clipped by 7 bases and J by 2 bases; unmatched bases: 16. Here the CDR3 DNA reads TGTGCCAGTACTCGGTTTGGGACAGGGGCCCTATCGAACTATGGCTACACCTTC. It specifies CASTRFGTGALSNYGYTF. Full variable domain (missing parts from reference TRBV19 and TRBJ1-2): DGGITQSPKYLFRKEGQNVTLSCEQNLNHDAMYWYRQDPGQGLRLIYYSQIVNDFQKGDIAEGYSVSREKKESFPLTVTSAQKNPTAFYLCASTRFGTGALSNYGYTFGSGTRLTVV.

The gene calls are TRBV6-5 and TRBJ1-1; D is undetermined. With 2 bases removed from V and 4 bases from J, the gap between germline ends came to 8 bases. Germline V lookup: CDR1 MNHEY, CDR2 SVGAGI. The CDR3 contains 13 residues. The CDR3: CASSYGIVTEAFF. For the CDR3, the DNA is TGTGCCAGCAGTTACGGCATAGTCACTGAAGCTTTCTTT.

The chain joins TRBV3-1 (or the pseudogene TRBV3-2) to TRBJ1-1; D not resolved. The CDR3 covers 13 residues. Germline CDR1 reads LGHDT; CDR2 reads YNNKEL (reference sequence). V was cut by 2 bases and J by 7 bases, with 11 bases left in between. This CDR3 reads CASSQYTGSEAFF. DNA of the CDR3: TGTGCCAGCAGCCAATATACCGGGAGTGAAGCTTTCTTT.

CDR3 sequence reads: CASSPGLNEQFF. The DNA for the CDR3 is TGCGCCAGCAGCCCGGGACTAAATGAGCAGTTCTTC. The chain employs TRBV4-1 and TRBJ2-1; TRBD2 aligns across 7 bases. Germline lookup yields CDR1 MGHRA and CDR2 YSYEKL. The CDR3 extends over 12 amino acids. Losses at the gene ends were 4 bases for V and 7 bases for J; bases not matched to a gene: 1.

This clone has just a few counts. V is TRBV5-6 and J is TRBJ1-5; D gene unclear. Germline values: CDR1 SGHDT, CDR2 YYEEEE. The CDR3 has 15 residues. The V end lost 4 bases, the J end lost 6 bases, and 17 bases lay between the germline ends. The CDR3 region has the DNA TGTGCCAGCAGCCCCAAGGCAGGAAGGGCTCAGCCCCAGCATTTT. Translation gives CASSPKAGRAQPQHF.

V usage is TRBV5-1 and J usage is TRBJ2-7, with 10 bases fitting TRBD1. Germline CDR1 reads SGHRS; CDR2 reads YFSETQ. Trimming at V came to 4 bases and at J to 4 bases, leaving 5 bases not matched to a gene. The CDR3 runs to 14 residues. The CDR3 DNA sequence: TGCGCCAGCAGCGCCGGACAGGGGGGATACGAGCAGTACTTC. It is translated as CASSAGQGGYEQYF. Variable domain in full (rest from reference TRBV5-1 and TRBJ2-7): KAGVTQTPRYLIKTRGQQVTLSCSPISGHRSVSWYQQTPGQGLQFLFEYFSETQRNKGNFPGRFSGRQFSNSRSEMNVSTLELGDSALYLCASSAGQGGYEQYFGPGTRLTVT.

This clone showed up just once. The chain has TRBV5-6 and TRBJ1-2; D ambiguous. Germline V lookup: CDR1 SGHDT, CDR2 YYEEEE. Deletions cut 6 bases from V and 0 bases from J, with 15 bases between. This CDR3 is built from 15 residues. This CDR3 reads CASTVDLRANYGYTF. CDR3 bases: TGTGCCAGCACCGTAGACCTGAGAGCTAACTATGGCTACACCTTC.

J is TRBJ2-7 and V is TRBV3-1 (or the pseudogene TRBV3-2), with 13 bases matching TRBD2. Germline V gene sequence: CDR1 LGHDT, CDR2 YNNKEL (reference sequence). V shed 4 bases and J 5 bases; nucleotides not matched to a gene: 8. The length of the CDR3 is 16 residues. The CDR3 DNA sequence: TGTGCCAGCAGCCCGCGACTAGCGGGGGGAACGAACGAGCAGTACTTC. It is translated as CASSPRLAGGTNEQYF.

V gene TRBV6-5 combines with J gene TRBJ1-2, with D uncertain. Trimming stripped 2 bases from V and 4 bases from J, with 8 bases between. CDR1 and CDR2 from the germline V gene are MNHEY and SVGAGI. The CDR3 is 13 residues long. CDR3 nucleotide sequence: TGTGCCAGCAGTTACGGGTGGGGCTATGGCTACACCTTC. It codes for CASSYGWGYGYTF.

J is TRBJ1-2 and V is TRBV9, with D tentatively TRBD1 (5 bases). The V gene's germline CDR1 is SGDLS and CDR2 YYNGEE. Trimming shortened V by 0 bases and J by 3 bases, and 12 bases separated the two germline ends. The CDR3 runs 15 residues. CDR3 DNA: TGTGCCAGCAGCGTAGAGGCAGGGCCCCACTATGGCTACACCTTC. It is translated as CASSVEAGPHYGYTF. The full variable domain, in which reference TRBV9 and TRBJ1-2 provide the parts outside the CDR3, is DSGVTQTPKHLITATGQRVTLRCSPRSGDLSVYWYQQSLDQGLQFLIQYYNGEERAKGNILERFSAQQFPDLHSELNLSSLELGDSALYFCASSVEAGPHYGYTFGSGTRLTVV.

V usage is TRBV9 and J usage is TRBJ2-1; D may be TRBD2 (6 bases). The CDR3 totals 13 residues. Trimming cost V 0 bases and J 9 bases, with 10 bases left between them. Per the germline V gene, CDR1 is SGDLS and CDR2 is YYNGEE. CDR3 nucleotides: TGTGCCAGCAGCGTAGTTGGAGGGACTGAGCAGTTCTTC. Protein: CASSVVGGTEQFF. The full variable domain, rest sourced from reference TRBV9 and TRBJ2-1, is DSGVTQTPKHLITATGQRVTLRCSPRSGDLSVYWYQQSLDQGLQFLIQYYNGEERAKGNILERFSAQQFPDLHSELNLSSLELGDSALYFCASSVVGGTEQFFGPGTRLTVL.